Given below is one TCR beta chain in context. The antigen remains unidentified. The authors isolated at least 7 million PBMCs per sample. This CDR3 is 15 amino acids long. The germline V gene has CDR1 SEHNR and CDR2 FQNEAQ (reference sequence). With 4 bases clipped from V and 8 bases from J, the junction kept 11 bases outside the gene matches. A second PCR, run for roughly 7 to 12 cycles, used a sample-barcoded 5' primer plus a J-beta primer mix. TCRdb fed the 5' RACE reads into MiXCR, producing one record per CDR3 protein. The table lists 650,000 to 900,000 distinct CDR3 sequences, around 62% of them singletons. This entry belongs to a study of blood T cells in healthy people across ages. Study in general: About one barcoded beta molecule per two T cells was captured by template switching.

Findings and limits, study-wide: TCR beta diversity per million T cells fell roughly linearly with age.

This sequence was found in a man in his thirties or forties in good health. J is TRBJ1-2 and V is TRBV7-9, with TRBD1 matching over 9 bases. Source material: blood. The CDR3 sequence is CASSSYPTGGEGYTF. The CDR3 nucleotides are TGTGCCAGCAGCTCGTACCCTACAGGGGGCGAGGGCTACACCTTC.